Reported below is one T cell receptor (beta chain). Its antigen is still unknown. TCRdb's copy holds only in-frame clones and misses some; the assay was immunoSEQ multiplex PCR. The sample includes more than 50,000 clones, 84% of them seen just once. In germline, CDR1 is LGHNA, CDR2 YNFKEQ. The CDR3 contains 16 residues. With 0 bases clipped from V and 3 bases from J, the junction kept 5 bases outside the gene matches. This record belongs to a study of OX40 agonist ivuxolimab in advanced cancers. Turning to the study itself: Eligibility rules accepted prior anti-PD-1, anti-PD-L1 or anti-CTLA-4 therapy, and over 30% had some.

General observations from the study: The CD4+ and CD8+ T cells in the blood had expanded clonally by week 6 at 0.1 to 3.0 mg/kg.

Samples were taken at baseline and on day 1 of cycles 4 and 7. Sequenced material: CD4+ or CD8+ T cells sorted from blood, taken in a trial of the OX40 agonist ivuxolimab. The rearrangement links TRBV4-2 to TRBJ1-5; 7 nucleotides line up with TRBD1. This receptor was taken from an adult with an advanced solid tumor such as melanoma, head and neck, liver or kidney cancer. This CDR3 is CASSQEAGQFNQPQHF. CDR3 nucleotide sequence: TGTGCCAGCAGCCAAGAGGCGGGACAGTTCAATCAGCCCCAGCATTTT.